This T cell receptor beta chain emerged from a study of T-cell memory formation after mild COVID-19. The study, taken as a whole, reports: Among contracting clones, CD4+ were mainly CM/EM and CD8+ enriched in EMRA.

From germline, CDR1 is DFQATT and CDR2 SNEGSKA (reference sequence). The CDR3 runs to 12 residues. The V gene lost 6 bases and the J gene lost 3 bases, with 10 bases spanning the gap. The authors produced TCR alpha and TCR beta cDNA libraries with sample barcodes and UMIs by 5'RACE using constant-segment primers. Each CDR3 protein is one row after TCRdb ran MiXCR on the 5' RACE reads. The table shows more than 300,000 distinct CDR3 sequences, with more than 20% occurring only once. As to this clonotype: What it binds is unknown.

Sequenced: PBMCs or a T cell subset sorted from them (not recorded which). This TCR came from a man between 18 and 29 years old who had mild COVID-19 (a few samples of this study predate the infection). Cell type and time point are not known. The rearrangement joins TRBV20-1 to TRBJ2-3, with D perhaps matching TRBD1 (5 bases). CDR3 residues: CSAIDRTDTQYF. The CDR3 DNA is TGCAGTGCCATCGACAGAACAGATACGCAGTATTTT.